This T cell receptor beta chain was sequenced during a study of control samples from healthy donors and cancer patients. Trimming removed 6 bases from V and 7 bases from J; junction bases left unmatched: 6. Germline V gene lookup returns CDR1 MNHEY and CDR2 SVGAGI. The CDR3 consists of 14 residues. Only in-frame clones appear in the TCRdb table, and some are missing; sequencing was by immunoSEQ multiplex PCR. Of about 60,000 clones listed, 92% are singletons. The clonotype originates from a middle-aged man with colorectal cancer. V usage is TRBV6-5 and J usage is TRBJ1-6; 7 nucleotides align to TRBD1. The sample taken for sequencing was PBMCs. The CDR3 protein is CASRLTGRNSPLHF. DNA of the CDR3: TGTGCCAGCAGATTGACAGGGCGAAATTCACCCCTCCACTTT.